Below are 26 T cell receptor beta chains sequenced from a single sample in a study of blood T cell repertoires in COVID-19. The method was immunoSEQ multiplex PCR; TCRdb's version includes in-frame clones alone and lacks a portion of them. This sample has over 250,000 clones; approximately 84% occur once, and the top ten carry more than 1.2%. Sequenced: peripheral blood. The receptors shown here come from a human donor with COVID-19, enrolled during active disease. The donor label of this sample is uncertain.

CDR3 region: CASSPSGLAEQFF. The CDR3 coding sequence is TGTGCCAGCAGTCCCAGTGGACTAGCGGAGCAGTTCTTC. V and J are TRBV6-5 and TRBJ2-1; 9 positions agree with TRBD2. The ends lost 5 bases at V and 10 bases at J; junction bases unmatched: 6. The CDR3 consists of 13 residues. Germline V gives CDR1 MNHEY, CDR2 SVGAGI.

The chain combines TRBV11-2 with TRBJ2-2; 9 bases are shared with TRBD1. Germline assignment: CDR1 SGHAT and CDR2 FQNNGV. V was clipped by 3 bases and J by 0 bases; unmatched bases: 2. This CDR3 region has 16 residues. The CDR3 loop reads CASSFRTGANTGELFF. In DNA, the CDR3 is TGTGCCAGCAGCTTTCGGACAGGGGCGAACACCGGGGAGCTGTTTTTT.

CDR3 loop: CASTGTVNQPQHF. The CDR3 region has the DNA TGTGCCAGTACCGGGACAGTTAATCAGCCCCAGCATTTT. This chain joins TRBV19 and TRBJ1-5, with 7 bases identical to TRBD1. The CDR3 has 13 residues. From germline, CDR1 is LNHDA and CDR2 SQIVND (reference sequence). The V gene end was trimmed by 7 bases and the J gene end by 4 bases; junction bases not matched to a gene: 4.

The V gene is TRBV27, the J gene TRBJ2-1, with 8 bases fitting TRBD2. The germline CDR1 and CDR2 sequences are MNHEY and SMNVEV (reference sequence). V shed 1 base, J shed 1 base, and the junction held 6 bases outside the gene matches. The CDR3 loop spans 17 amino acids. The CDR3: CASSLYMGLGSYNEQFF. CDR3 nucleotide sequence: TGTGCCAGCAGTTTATATATGGGACTAGGGTCCTACAATGAGCAGTTCTTC.

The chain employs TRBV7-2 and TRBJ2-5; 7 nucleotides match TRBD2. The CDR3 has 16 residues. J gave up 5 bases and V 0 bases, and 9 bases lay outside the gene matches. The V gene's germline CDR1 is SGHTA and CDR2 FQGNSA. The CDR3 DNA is TGTGCCAGCAGCTTAGCGGGAGGGATCCGGACGGAGACCCAGTACTTC. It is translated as CASSLAGGIRTETQYF.

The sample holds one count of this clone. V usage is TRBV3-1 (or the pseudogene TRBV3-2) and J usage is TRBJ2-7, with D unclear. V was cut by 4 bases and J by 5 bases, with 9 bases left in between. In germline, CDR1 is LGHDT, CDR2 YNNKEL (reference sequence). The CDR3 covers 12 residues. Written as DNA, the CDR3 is TGTGCCAGCAGCCGCGCTAGGAACGAGCAGTACTTC. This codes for CASSRARNEQYF.

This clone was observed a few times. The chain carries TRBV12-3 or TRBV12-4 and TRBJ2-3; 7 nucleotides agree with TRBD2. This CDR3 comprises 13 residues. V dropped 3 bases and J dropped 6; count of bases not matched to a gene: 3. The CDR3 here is CASSFMGGDTQYF. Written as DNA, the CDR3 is TGTGCCAGCAGTTTCATGGGAGGGGATACGCAGTATTTT.

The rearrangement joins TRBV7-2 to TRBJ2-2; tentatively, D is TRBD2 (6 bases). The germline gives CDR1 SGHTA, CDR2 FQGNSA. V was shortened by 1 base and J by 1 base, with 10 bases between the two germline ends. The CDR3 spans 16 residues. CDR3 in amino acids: CASSLGGSGNTGELFF. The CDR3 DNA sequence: TGTGCCAGCAGCTTAGGTGGTAGCGGGAACACCGGGGAGCTGTTTTTT.

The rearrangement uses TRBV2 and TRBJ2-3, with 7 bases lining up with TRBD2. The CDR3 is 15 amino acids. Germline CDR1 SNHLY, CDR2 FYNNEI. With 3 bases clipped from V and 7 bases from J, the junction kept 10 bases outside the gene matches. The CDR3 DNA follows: TGTGCCAGCAGTGAGAGGACTAGATCTCCTAATACGCAGTATTTT. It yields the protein CASSERTRSPNTQYF. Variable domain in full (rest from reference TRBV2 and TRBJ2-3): EPEVTQTPSHQVTQMGQEVILRCVPISNHLYFYWYRQILGQKVEFLVSFYNNEISEKSEIFDDQFSVERPDGSNFTLKIRSTKLEDSAMYFCASSERTRSPNTQYFGPGTRLTVL.

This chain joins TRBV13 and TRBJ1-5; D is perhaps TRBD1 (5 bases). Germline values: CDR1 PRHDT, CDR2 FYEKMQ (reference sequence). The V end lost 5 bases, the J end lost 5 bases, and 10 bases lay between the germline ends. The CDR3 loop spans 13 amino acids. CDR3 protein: CASSATADQPQHF. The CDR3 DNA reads TGTGCCAGCAGCGCGACAGCCGATCAGCCCCAGCATTTT.

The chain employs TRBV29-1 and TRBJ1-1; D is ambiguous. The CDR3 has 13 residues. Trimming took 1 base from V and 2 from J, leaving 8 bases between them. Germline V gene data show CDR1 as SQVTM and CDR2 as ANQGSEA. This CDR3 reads CSVEVGINTEAFF. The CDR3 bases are TGCAGCGTTGAAGTCGGGATCAACACTGAAGCTTTCTTT.

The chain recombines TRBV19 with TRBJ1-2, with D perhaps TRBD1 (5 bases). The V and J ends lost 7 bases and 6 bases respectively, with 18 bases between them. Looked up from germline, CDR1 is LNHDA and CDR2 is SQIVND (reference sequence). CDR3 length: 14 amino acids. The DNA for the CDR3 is TGTGCCAGTACCTTCAGGACTCCGGGGGATGGCTACACCTTC. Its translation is CASTFRTPGDGYTF. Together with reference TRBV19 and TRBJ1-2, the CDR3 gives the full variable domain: DGGITQSPKYLFRKEGQNVTLSCEQNLNHDAMYWYRQDPGQGLRLIYYSQIVNDFQKGDIAEGYSVSREKKESFPLTVTSAQKNPTAFYLCASTFRTPGDGYTFGSGTRLTVV.

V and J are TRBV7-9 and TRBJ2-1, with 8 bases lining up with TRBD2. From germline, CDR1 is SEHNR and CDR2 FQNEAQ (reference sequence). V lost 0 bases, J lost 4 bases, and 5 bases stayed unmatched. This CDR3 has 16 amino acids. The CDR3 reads CASSLAGGRKYNEQFF. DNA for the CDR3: TGTGCCAGCAGCTTAGCGGGCGGGAGGAAATACAATGAGCAGTTCTTC.

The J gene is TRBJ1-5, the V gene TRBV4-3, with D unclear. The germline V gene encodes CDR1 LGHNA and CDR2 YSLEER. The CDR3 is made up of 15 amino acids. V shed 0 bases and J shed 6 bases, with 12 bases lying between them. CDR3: CASSQDTGNVQPQHF. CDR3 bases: TGCGCCAGCAGCCAAGACACCGGTAACGTTCAGCCCCAGCATTTT.

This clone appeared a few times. The DNA for the CDR3 is TGTGCCAGCAGCTATAACAGGGACAATCAGCCCCAGCATTTT. Amino acids: CASSYNRDNQPQHF. The V and J genes are TRBV7-9 and TRBJ1-5; D might be TRBD1 (6 bases). Trimming took off 4 bases at V and 3 bases at J, with 10 bases between the two ends. Germline assignment: CDR1 SEHNR and CDR2 FQNEAQ (reference sequence). There are 14 residues in the CDR3.

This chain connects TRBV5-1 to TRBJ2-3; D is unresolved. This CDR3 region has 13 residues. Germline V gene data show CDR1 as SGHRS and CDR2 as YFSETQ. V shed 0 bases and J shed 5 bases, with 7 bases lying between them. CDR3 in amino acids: CASSLGALDTQYF. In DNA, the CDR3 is TGCGCCAGCAGCTTGGGGGCTCTAGATACGCAGTATTTT.

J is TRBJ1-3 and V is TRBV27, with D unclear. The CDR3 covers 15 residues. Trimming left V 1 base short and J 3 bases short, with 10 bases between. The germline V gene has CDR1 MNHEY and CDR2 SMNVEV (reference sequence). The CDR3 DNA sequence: TGTGCCAGCAGTTTATGGCACTATATTGGAAACACCATATATTTT. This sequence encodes CASSLWHYIGNTIYF.

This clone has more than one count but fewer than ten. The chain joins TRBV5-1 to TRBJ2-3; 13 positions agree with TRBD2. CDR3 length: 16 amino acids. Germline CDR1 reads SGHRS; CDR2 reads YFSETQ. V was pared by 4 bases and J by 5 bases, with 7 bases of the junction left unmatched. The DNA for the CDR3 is TGCGCCAGCAGCCAGGGGACTAGCGGGAACAGAGATACGCAGTATTTT. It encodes CASSQGTSGNRDTQYF.

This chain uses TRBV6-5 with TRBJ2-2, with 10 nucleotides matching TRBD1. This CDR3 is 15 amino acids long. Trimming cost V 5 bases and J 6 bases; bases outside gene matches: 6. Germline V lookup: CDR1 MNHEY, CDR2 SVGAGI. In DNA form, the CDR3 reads TGTGCCAGCAGTCGAGACAGGGGGCGAGCCGGGGAGCTGTTTTTT. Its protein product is CASSRDRGRAGELFF.

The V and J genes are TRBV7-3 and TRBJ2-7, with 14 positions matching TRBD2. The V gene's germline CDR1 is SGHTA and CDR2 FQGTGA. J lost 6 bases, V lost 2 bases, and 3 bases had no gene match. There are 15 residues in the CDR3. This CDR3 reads CASSLQGTSGSEQYF. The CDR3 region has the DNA TGTGCCAGCAGCTTACAGGGGACTAGCGGGAGCGAGCAGTACTTC.

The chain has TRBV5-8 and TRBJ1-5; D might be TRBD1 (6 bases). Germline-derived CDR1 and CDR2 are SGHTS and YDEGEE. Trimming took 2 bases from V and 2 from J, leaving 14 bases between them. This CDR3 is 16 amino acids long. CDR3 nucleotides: TGTGCCAGCAGCTTAGGGGGAGGGCGAGGCAATCAGCCCCAGCATTTT. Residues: CASSLGGGRGNQPQHF. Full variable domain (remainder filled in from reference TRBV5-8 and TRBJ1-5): EAGVTQSPTHLIKTRGQQATLRCSPISGHTSVYWYQQALGLGLQFLLWYDEGEERNRGNFPPRFSGRQFPNYSSELNVNALELEDSALYLCASSLGGGRGNQPQHFGDGTRLSIL.

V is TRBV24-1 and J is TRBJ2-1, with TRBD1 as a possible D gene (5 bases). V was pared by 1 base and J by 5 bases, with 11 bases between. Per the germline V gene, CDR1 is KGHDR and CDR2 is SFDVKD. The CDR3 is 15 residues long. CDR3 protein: CATSDFRAGNNEQFF. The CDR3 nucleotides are TGTGCCACCAGTGATTTTAGGGCAGGGAACAATGAGCAGTTCTTC.

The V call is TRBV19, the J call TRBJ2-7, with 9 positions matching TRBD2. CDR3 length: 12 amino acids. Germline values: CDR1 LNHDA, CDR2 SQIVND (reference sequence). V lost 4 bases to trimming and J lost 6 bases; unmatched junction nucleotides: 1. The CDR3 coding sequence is TGTGCCAGTAGTACTAGCGGGATCGAGCAGTACTTC. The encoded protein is CASSTSGIEQYF.

The CDR3 loop reads CASSLALPGVETQYF. CDR3 coding DNA: TGTGCCAGCAGCTTAGCGTTGCCCGGGGTCGAGACCCAGTACTTC. The V and J genes are TRBV7-2 and TRBJ2-5; D possibly corresponds to TRBD2 (5 bases). Germline CDR1 SGHTA, CDR2 FQGNSA. Trimming removed 0 bases at V and 5 bases at J, with 13 bases between. This CDR3 has 15 amino acids.

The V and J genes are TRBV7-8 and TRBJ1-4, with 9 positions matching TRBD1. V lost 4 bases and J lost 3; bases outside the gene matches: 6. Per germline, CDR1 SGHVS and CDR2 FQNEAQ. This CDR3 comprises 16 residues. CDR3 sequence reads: CASSSLQGAANEKLFF. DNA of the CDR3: TGTGCCAGCAGCTCATTACAGGGGGCTGCTAATGAAAAACTGTTTTTT. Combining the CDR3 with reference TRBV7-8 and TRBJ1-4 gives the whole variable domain GAGVSQSPRYKVAKRGQDVALRCDPISGHVSLFWYQQALGQGPEFLTYFQNEAQLDKSGLPSDRFFAERPEGSVSTLKIQRTQQEDSAVYLCASSSLQGAANEKLFFGSGTQLSVL.

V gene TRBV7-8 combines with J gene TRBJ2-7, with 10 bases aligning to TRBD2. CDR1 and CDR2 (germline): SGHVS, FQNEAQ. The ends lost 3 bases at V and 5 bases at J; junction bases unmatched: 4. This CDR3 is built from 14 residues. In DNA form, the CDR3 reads TGTGCCAGCAGCTTGGTAGCGGGAGGCCACGAGCAGTACTTC. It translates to CASSLVAGGHEQYF.